At least ten counts were recorded for the clone carrying this TCR beta chain. Amplified TCR beta CDR3 regions derived from RNA transcripts. The HTBI set primed first-round TCR CDR3 RT-PCR. Using its own MiXCR run on the multiplex PCR reads, TCRdb lists one record per CDR3 protein. The table lists some 770,000 distinct CDR3 sequences, around 17% of them singletons, with 8.4% in the top ten. Germline assignment: CDR1 DFQATT and CDR2 SNEGSKA (reference sequence). This CDR3 has 15 residues. The V and J ends lost 6 bases and 6 bases, in that order; junction bases with no gene match: 9. The sample belongs to a study of T cells in Graves' hyperthyroidism and ophthalmopathy. The overall study: Once the initial diagnosis was made, peripheral blood was obtained before any treatment.

Stable hyperthyroidism: no ophthalmopathy progression over 18 months of follow-up. A patient was excluded if there was uncontrolled infection, other autoimmune disease, pregnancy or lactation. Each diagnosis was grounded in clinical symptoms, serum thyroxine and TRAb, thyroid ultrasound, and orbital computed tomography. Sequenced: blood. This chain joins TRBV20-1 and TRBJ2-1; 12 bases line up with TRBD2. The receptor was derived from a man between 18 and 29 years old with Graves' hyperthyroidism. The CDR3 reads CSARRTSGIANEQFF. CDR3 DNA sequence: TGCAGTGCGAGAAGGACTAGCGGGATCGCCAATGAGCAGTTCTTC.